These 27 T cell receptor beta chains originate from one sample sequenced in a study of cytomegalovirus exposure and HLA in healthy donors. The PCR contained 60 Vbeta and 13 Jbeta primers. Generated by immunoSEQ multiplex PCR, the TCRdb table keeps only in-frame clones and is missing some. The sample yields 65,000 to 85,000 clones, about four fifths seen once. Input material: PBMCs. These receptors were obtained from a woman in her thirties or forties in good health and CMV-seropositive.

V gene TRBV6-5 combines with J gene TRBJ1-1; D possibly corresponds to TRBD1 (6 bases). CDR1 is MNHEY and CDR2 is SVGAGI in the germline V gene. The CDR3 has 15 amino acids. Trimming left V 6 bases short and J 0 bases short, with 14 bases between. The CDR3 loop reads CASRQGLGVNTEAFF. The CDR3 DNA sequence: TGTGCCAGCAGACAGGGTCTGGGGGTGAACACTGAAGCTTTCTTT.

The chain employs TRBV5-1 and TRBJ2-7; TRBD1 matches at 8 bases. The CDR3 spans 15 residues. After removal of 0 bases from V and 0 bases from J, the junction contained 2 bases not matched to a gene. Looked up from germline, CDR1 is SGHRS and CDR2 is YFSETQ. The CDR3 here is CASSLGQGSSYEQYF. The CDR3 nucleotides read TGCGCCAGCAGCTTGGGACAGGGGAGCTCCTACGAGCAGTACTTC.

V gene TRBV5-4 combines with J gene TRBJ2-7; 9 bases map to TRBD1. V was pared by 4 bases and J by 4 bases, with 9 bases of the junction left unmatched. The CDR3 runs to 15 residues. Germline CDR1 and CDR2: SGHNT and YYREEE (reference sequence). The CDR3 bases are TGTGCCAGCAGCGGGATCCCGGGACAGGGTTACGAGCAGTACTTC. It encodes CASSGIPGQGYEQYF.

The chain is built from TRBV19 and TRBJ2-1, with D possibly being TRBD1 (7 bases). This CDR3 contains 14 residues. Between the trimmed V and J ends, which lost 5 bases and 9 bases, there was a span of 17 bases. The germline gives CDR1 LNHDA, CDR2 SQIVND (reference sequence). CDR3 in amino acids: CASSAQGGAVEQFF. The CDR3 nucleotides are TGTGCCAGTAGTGCCCAGGGGGGCGCGGTTGAGCAGTTCTTC.

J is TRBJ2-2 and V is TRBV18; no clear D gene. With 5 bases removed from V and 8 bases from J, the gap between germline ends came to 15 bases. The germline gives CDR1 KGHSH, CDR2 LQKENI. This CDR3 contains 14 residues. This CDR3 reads CASSTENPAGELFF. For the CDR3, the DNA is TGTGCCAGCTCAACCGAGAATCCTGCGGGGGAGCTGTTTTTT.

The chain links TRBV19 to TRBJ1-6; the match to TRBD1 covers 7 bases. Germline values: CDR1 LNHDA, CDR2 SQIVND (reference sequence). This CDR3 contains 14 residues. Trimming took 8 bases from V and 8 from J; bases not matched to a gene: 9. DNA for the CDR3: TGTGCCAGTCGAGCCGGGACAGCGTATTCACCCCTCCACTTT. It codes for CASRAGTAYSPLHF.

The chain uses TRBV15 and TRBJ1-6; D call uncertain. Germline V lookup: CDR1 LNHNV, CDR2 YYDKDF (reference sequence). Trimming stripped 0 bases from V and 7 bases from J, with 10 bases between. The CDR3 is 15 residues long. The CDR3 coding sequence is TGTGCCACCAGCAGAGATCCGGGTCCCAATTCACCCCTCCACTTT. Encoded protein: CATSRDPGPNSPLHF.

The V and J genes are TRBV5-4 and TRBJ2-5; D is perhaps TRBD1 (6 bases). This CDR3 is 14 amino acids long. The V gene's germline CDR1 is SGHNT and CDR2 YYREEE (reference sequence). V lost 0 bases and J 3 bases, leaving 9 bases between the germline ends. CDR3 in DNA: TGTGCCAGCAGCTTGGTAGAGGGGGAAGAGACCCAGTACTTC. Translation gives CASSLVEGEETQYF.

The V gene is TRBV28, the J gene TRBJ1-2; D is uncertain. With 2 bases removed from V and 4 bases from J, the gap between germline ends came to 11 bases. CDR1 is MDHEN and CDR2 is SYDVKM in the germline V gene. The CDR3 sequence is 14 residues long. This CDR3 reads CASSLTGSPYGYTF. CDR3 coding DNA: TGTGCCAGCAGTTTAACGGGGTCCCCCTATGGCTACACCTTC.

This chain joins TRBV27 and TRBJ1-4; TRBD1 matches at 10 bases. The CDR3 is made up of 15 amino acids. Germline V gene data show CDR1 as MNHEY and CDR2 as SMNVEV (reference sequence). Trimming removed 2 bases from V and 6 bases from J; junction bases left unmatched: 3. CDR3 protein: CASSLVGQGYEKLFF. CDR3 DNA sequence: TGTGCCAGCAGTTTAGTGGGACAGGGGTATGAAAAACTGTTTTTT.

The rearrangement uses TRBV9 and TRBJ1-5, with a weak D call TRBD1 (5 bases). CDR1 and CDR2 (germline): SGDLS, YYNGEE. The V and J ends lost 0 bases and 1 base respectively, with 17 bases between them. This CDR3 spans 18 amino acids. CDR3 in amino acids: CASSVGQGDLRSNQPQHF. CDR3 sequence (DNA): TGTGCCAGCAGCGTAGGGCAGGGCGATTTACGGAGCAATCAGCCCCAGCATTTT.

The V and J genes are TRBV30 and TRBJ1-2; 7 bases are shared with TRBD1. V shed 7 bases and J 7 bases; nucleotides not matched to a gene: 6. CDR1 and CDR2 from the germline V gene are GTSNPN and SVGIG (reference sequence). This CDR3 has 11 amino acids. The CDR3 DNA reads TGTGCCTTCCAGGGGGAACTTGGCTACACCTTC. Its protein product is CAFQGELGYTF.

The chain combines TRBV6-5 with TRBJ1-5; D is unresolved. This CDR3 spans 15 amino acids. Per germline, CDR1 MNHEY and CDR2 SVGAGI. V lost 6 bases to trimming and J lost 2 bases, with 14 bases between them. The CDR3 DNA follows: TGTGCCAGCAGGACCGACATGGGTGGCAATCAGCCCCAGCATTTT. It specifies CASRTDMGGNQPQHF.

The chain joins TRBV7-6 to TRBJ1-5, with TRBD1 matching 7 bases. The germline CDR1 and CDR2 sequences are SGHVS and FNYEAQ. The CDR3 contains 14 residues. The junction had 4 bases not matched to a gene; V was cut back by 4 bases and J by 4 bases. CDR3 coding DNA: TGTGCCAGCAGCTCCGGACAGGAAAATCAGCCCCAGCATTTT. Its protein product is CASSSGQENQPQHF.

CDR3 sequence (DNA): TGTGCCAGCAGACCCGGACAGGCTTCGGATGGCTACACCTTC. Translated, it gives CASRPGQASDGYTF. V and J are TRBV28 and TRBJ1-2; the match to TRBD1 covers 7 bases. J was trimmed by 6 bases and V by 6 bases; bases with no gene match: 10. This CDR3 contains 14 residues. Germline V gene data show CDR1 as MDHEN and CDR2 as SYDVKM.

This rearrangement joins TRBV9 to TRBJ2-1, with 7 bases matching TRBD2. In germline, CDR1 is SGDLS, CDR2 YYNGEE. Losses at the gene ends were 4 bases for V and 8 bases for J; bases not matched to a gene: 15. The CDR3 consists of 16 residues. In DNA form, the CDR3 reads TGTGCCAGCAGCTCAAGCCAAGGACTAGAGGTTTATGAGCAGTTCTTC. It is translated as CASSSSQGLEVYEQFF.

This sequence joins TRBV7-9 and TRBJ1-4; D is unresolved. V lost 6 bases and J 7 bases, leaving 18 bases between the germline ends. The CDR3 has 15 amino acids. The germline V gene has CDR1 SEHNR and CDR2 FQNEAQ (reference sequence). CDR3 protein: CASSTTEPLGEKLFF. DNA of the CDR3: TGTGCCAGCAGTACTACGGAACCGTTAGGTGAAAAACTGTTTTTT.

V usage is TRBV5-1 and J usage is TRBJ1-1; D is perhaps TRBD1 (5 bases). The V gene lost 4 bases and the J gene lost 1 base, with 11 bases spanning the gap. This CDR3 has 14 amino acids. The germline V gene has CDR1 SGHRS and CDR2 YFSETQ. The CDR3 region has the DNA TGCGCCAGCAGCCAACTGGGGGGGAACACTGAAGCTTTCTTT. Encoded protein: CASSQLGGNTEAFF.

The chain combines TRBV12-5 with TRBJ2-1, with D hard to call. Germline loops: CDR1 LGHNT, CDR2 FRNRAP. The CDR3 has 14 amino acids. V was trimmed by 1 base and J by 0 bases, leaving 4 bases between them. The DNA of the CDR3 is TGTGCTAGTGGTTTGGGGAGCTCCTACAATGAGCAGTTCTTC. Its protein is CASGLGSSYNEQFF.

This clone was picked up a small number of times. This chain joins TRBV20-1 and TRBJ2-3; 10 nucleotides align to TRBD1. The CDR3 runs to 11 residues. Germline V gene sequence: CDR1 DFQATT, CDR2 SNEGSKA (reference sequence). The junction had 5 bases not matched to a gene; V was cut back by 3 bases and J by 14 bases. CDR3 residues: CSASLGDRGYF. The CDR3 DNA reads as TGCAGTGCTAGTTTAGGGGACAGGGGGTATTTT.

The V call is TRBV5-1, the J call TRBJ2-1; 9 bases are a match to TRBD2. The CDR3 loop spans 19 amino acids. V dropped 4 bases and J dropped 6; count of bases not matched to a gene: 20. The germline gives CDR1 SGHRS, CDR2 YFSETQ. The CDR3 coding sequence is TGCGCCAGCAGCCGAAGGTTGGGCGGGGGGGGTTTCTTGGGCAATGAGCAGTTCTTC. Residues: CASSRRLGGGGFLGNEQFF.

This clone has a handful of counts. CDR3 DNA sequence: TGTGCCAGCAGCTTAAGGGAGGGGGACATTCAGTACTTC. Translation gives CASSLREGDIQYF. The rearrangement uses TRBV7-3 and TRBJ2-4; weak D call: TRBD2 (7 bases). This CDR3 comprises 13 residues. V lost 1 base, J lost 8 bases, and 9 bases lay in between. Germline assignment: CDR1 SGHTA and CDR2 FQGTGA. The full variable domain, with the rest looked up from reference TRBV7-3 and TRBJ2-4, is GAGVSQTPSNKVTEKGKYVELRCDPISGHTALYWYRQSLGQGPEFLIYFQGTGAADDSGLPNDRFFAVRPEGSVSTLKIQRTERGDSAVYLCASSLREGDIQYFGAGTRLSVL.

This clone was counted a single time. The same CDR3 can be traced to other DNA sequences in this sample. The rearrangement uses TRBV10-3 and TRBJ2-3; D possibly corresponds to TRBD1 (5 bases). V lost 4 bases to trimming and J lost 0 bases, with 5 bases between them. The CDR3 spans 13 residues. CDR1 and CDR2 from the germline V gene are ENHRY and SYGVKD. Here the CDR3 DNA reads TGTGCCATCAGTGGACAGAGCACAGATACGCAGTATTTT. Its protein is CAISGQSTDTQYF.

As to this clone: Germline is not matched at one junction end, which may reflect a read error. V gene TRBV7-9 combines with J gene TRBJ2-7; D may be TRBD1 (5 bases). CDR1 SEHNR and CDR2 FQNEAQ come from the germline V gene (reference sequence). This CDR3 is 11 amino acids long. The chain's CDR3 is CSSSDPGEQYF. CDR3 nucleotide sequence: TGTTCCAGCAGTGACCCAGGGGAGCAGTACTTC.

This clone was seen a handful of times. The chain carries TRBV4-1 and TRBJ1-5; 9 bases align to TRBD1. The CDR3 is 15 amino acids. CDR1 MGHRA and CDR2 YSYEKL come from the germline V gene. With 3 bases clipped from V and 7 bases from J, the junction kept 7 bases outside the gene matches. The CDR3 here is CASSHYRDRDQPQHF. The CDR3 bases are TGCGCCAGCAGCCACTACCGGGACAGGGACCAGCCCCAGCATTTT.

The CDR3 here is CASTGLAGSTDTQYF. CDR3 sequence (DNA): TGTGCCAGCACCGGACTAGCGGGCAGCACAGATACGCAGTATTTT. The gene calls are TRBV2 and TRBJ2-3; 11 bases map to TRBD2. The CDR3 is 15 residues long. The germline V gene has CDR1 SNHLY and CDR2 FYNNEI. The V segment lost 7 bases and the J segment 0 bases; nucleotides outside the gene matches: 3.

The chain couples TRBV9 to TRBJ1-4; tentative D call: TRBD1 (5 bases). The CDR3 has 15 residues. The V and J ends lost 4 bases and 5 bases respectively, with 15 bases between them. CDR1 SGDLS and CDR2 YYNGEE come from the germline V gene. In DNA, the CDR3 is TGTGCCAGCAGCTTCCAGGGTGCCCTAAATGAAAAACTGTTTTTT. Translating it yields CASSFQGALNEKLFF.